The sequence of this T cell receptor (beta chain) was determined in a study of T-cell reconstitution after alpha-beta-depleted transplantation in children. Unique molecular identifiers were built into the TCRbeta library. TCRdb redid the calling of the PCR reads with MiXCR, one entry per CDR3 protein. The table has about 200,000 distinct CDR3 sequences, more than 14% seen once. V lost 4 bases, J lost 1 base, and 3 bases stayed unmatched. The V gene's germline CDR1 is MNHNS and CDR2 SASEGT. The CDR3 is 14 amino acids. This clonotype was observed at least ten times. Sequencing was performed on PBMCs from the stem cell graft donor, taken from the stem cell graft. The gene calls are TRBV6-1 and TRBJ1-2; 7 bases are shared with TRBD1. The origin of this receptor is a human donor who donated a stem cell graft to a child with acute lymphoblastic leukemia. CDR3 residues: CASSVGTVNYGYTF. CDR3 in DNA: TGTGCCAGCAGTGTGGGGACAGTTAACTATGGCTACACCTTC.